These 11 T cell receptor beta chains came from one sample sequenced in a study of cytomegalovirus exposure and HLA in healthy donors. Measured with immunoSEQ multiplex PCR; TCRdb has only the in-frame clones, and not every one. The table lists approximately 170,000 clones, just under 85% of them singletons, with around 2% in the top ten. Source material: PBMCs. The receptors were gathered from a man aged 25 to 45 in good health and CMV-seropositive.

The V gene is TRBV9, the J gene TRBJ1-1; D remains unclear. There are 13 residues in the CDR3. The V gene's germline CDR1 is SGDLS and CDR2 YYNGEE. Trimming took 2 bases from V and 2 from J, leaving 7 bases between them. The CDR3 DNA follows: TGTGCCAGCAGCGTGACATTTAACACTGAAGCTTTCTTT. Its protein is CASSVTFNTEAFF.

The count of this clone is one. The chain recombines TRBV11-3 with TRBJ2-4; 7 nucleotides agree with TRBD1. Trimming took 4 bases from V and 11 from J; bases not matched to a gene: 8. The CDR3 is 13 residues long. Per the germline V gene, CDR1 is SGHNT and CDR2 is YENEEA. The CDR3 coding sequence is TGTGCCAGCAGCTCCAGTGACAGGGCAGTTCAGTACTTC. It yields the protein CASSSSDRAVQYF.

DNA for the CDR3: TGTGCCAGCTCACCCTCAGGACTAGTAGAGACCCAGTACTTC. Its protein is CASSPSGLVETQYF. The chain employs TRBV18 and TRBJ2-5; 7 nucleotides match TRBD2. J lost 4 bases, V lost 3 bases, and 5 bases had no gene match. The CDR3 runs 14 residues. CDR1 KGHSH and CDR2 LQKENI come from the germline V gene.

V is TRBV7-2 and J is TRBJ2-1, with a possible D match to TRBD2 (6 bases). CDR3 length equals 16 residues. The germline V and J ends were trimmed by 2 bases and 3 bases, with 14 bases remaining between them. CDR1 is SGHTA, CDR2 FQGNSA, per germline. The CDR3 bases are TGTGCCAGCAGCTTACTAAGGACTAAGATCTACAATGAGCAGTTCTTC. Protein sequence: CASSLLRTKIYNEQFF.

The chain joins TRBV29-1 to TRBJ1-5; tentative D call: TRBD1 (6 bases). This CDR3 is built from 14 residues. V lost 6 bases and J lost 0, with 12 bases in between. The germline gives CDR1 SQVTM, CDR2 ANQGSEA. The CDR3 reads CSVSGQYSNQPQHF. Written as DNA, the CDR3 is TGCAGCGTAAGCGGACAGTATAGCAATCAGCCCCAGCATTTT.

The gene calls are TRBV9 and TRBJ2-5, with unresolved D. Deletions cut 0 bases from V and 2 bases from J, with 14 bases between. The germline gives CDR1 SGDLS, CDR2 YYNGEE. The CDR3 loop spans 16 amino acids. This chain's CDR3 is CASSVATGIAQETQYF. As DNA, the CDR3 is TGTGCCAGCAGCGTAGCCACGGGTATAGCACAAGAGACCCAGTACTTC.

This sequence joins TRBV7-2 and TRBJ1-3, with a weak D call TRBD1 (6 bases). Germline values: CDR1 SGHTA, CDR2 FQGNSA. The CDR3 runs to 15 residues. Between the trimmed V and J ends, which lost 4 bases and 0 bases, there was a span of 10 bases. The CDR3 protein is CASSSGHYSGNTIYF. DNA of the CDR3: TGTGCCAGCAGCTCGGGACACTACTCTGGAAACACCATATATTTT.

This chain joins TRBV7-6 and TRBJ2-5, with D possibly being TRBD2 (6 bases). V lost 2 bases, J lost 5 bases, and 9 bases lay in between. The CDR3 totals 13 residues. CDR1 is SGHVS, CDR2 FNYEAQ, per germline. The CDR3 DNA reads as TGTGCCAGCAGCTTATTCCGGGGGGAGACCCAGTACTTC. This sequence encodes CASSLFRGETQYF.

The gene calls are TRBV11-3 and TRBJ2-3, with 7 nucleotides matching TRBD2. The CDR3 contains 20 residues. V lost 5 bases and J lost 0; bases outside the gene matches: 20. CDR1 and CDR2 (germline): SGHNT, YENEEA. The CDR3 is CASSPGSGGGPGESTDTQYF. The CDR3 DNA reads as TGTGCCAGCAGCCCGGGTAGTGGCGGGGGTCCCGGAGAGAGCACAGATACGCAGTATTTT.

J is TRBJ2-1 and V is TRBV6-5; TRBD1 is a possible D gene (6 bases). The CDR3 sequence is 14 residues long. The germline V and J ends were trimmed by 8 bases and 0 bases, with 11 bases remaining between them. CDR1 is MNHEY, CDR2 SVGAGI, per germline. The CDR3 coding sequence is TGTGCCAGCCACTTGGACAGCTCCTACAATGAGCAGTTCTTC. This sequence encodes CASHLDSSYNEQFF.

The rearrangement uses TRBV27 and TRBJ2-7; 7 bases are a match to TRBD1. This CDR3 comprises 12 residues. Germline V gene lookup returns CDR1 MNHEY and CDR2 SMNVEV (reference sequence). V was clipped by 5 bases and J by 4 bases; unmatched bases: 2. The CDR3 here is CASSIQGYEQYF. For the CDR3, the DNA is TGTGCCAGCAGTATACAGGGGTACGAGCAGTACTTC.